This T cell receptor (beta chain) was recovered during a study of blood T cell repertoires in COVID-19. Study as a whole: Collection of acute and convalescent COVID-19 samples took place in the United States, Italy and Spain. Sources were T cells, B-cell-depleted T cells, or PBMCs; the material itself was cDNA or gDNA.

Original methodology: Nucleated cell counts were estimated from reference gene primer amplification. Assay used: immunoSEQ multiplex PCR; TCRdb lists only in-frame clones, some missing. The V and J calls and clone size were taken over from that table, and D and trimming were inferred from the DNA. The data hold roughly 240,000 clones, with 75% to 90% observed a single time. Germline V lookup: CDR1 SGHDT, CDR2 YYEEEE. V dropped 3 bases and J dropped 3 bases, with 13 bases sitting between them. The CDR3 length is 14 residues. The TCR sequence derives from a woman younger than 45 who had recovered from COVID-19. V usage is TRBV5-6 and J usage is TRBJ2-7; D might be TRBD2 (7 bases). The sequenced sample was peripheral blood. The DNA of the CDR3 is TGTGCCAGCAGCTGGAGGGGGGGCTTCTACGAGCAGTACTTC. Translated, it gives CASSWRGGFYEQYF. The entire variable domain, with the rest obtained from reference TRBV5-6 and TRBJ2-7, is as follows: DAGVTQSPTHLIKTRGQQVTLRCSPKSGHDTVSWYQQALGQGPQFIFQYYEEEERQRGNFPDRFSGHQFPNYSSELNVNALLLGDSALYLCASSWRGGFYEQYFGPGTRLTVT.